This is a list of T cell receptor beta chains from one sample in a study of vaccination and CD4 T cells after COVID-19. Each CDR3 protein gets one entry after TCRdb re-called the PCR reads with MiXCR. This repertoire shows around 25,000 distinct CDR3 sequences, around three fifths found once; its top ten account for roughly 3.1%. No antigen is known for these receptors. Material: CD4+ T cells from blood, cultured in vitro. These receptors all come from a human donor who had recovered from COVID-19. CDR3s leave out the opening cysteine and the closing phenylalanine or tryptophan. Each record gives: V gene, CDR3 protein.

>TRBV7-2
ASSLTFSGANTGELF
>TRBV7-3
ASSLGGAVETQY
>TRBV7-8
ASSLANRVVNQPQH
>TRBV12-2
ASRFPGDKLNYGYT
>TRBV27
ASSLRQGWTEAF
>TRBV20-1
SANRQNYGYT
>TRBV6-2/TRBV6-3
ASSYSDRRSGNTIY
>TRBV5-4
ASSTGLAMTGELF
>TRBV6-4
ASRAMAGSYNEQF
>TRBV4-3
ASSQRGQKMNTEAF
>TRBV6-1
ASSEAAYGYT
>TRBV6-5
ASSYSSNLPYEQY
>TRBV6-5
ASSYRGGNTEAF
>TRBV19
ASSLQGPGANVLT
>TRBV6-1
ASSLRTSGIRSYNEQF
>TRBV21-1
ASSNYTSGRAVADTQY